These T cell receptor beta chains were read from a single sample in a study of Ad26.COV2.S vaccination and SARS-CoV-2 variants. TCRdb's copy holds only in-frame clones and misses some; the assay was immunoSEQ multiplex PCR. Of about 680,000 clones listed, more than 80% are singletons. The sequencing used peripheral blood, collected in a trial of Ad26.COV2.S vaccine versus placebo. The receptors shown here come from a person aged 18-60 years who received the Ad26.COV2.S COVID-19 vaccine or a placebo. Each CDR3 is given with its conserved first and last residue. The D gene is left open where the match is weak. Some rows mark clone size as missing; the rest say once, few, many or name a class of expanded clone.

d_gene | abundance | j_gene | v_gene | CDR3aa | CDR3nt
- | - | TRBJ1-6 | TRBV14 | CASSGQRGYNSPLHF | TGTGCCAGCAGTGGACAGAGGGGTTATAATTCACCCCTCCACTTT
- | - | TRBJ1-5 | TRBV12-3/TRBV12-4 | CASSSTGRQPQHF | TGTGCCAGCAGTTCCACAGGGAGACAGCCCCAGCATTTT
- | - | TRBJ2-7 | TRBV27 | CASSLSSAGRYYEQYF | TGTGCCAGCAGTTTATCGTCCGCGGGGCGCTACTACGAGCAGTACTTC
- | - | TRBJ2-1 | TRBV10-3 | CAISESDSDDEQFF | TGTGCCATCAGTGAGTCGGATAGCGACGATGAGCAGTTCTTC
- | - | TRBJ1-3 | TRBV9 | CASSGGENTIYF | TGTGCCAGCAGCGGGGGGGAAAACACCATATATTTT
- | - | TRBJ2-5 | TRBV6-5 | CASSYSLPGQETQYF | TGTGCCAGCAGTTACTCGCTACCGGGGCAAGAGACCCAGTACTTC
- | - | TRBJ1-2 | TRBV7-2 | CASSPDRSYYGYTF | TGTGCCAGCAGCCCAGACAGGAGTTACTATGGCTACACCTTC
TRBD1 | few | TRBJ1-3 | TRBV7-9 | CASSRQGPSSGNTIYF | TGTGCCAGCAGCCGACAGGGACCGAGCTCTGGAAACACCATATATTTT
TRBD1 | - | TRBJ1-4 | TRBV19 | CASSVGQAKLFF | TGTGCCAGTAGTGTAGGACAGGCAAAACTGTTTTTT
- | few | TRBJ1-2 | TRBV7-8 | CASSSELTGFYTF | TGTGCCAGCAGCTCCGAACTTACAGGGTTCTACACCTTC
- | - | TRBJ2-1 | TRBV30 | CAWRGAGSYNEQFF | TGTGCCTGGAGAGGGGCGGGCTCCTACAATGAGCAGTTCTTC
TRBD1 | few | TRBJ1-1 | TRBV19 | CASSSGQGATEAFF | TGTGCCAGTAGTTCAGGACAGGGGGCTACTGAAGCTTTCTTT
- | - | TRBJ1-5 | TRBV19 | CASSTIYNQPQHF | TGTGCCAGTAGTACAATATACAATCAGCCCCAGCATTTT
- | - | TRBJ1-1 | TRBV7-2 | CASSLGTYGKTEAFF | TGTGCCAGCAGCTTAGGGACTTATGGGAAAACTGAAGCTTTCTTT
- | - | TRBJ2-5 | TRBV12-3/TRBV12-4 | CASREGVETQYF | TGTGCCAGCAGGGAGGGGGTGGAGACCCAGTACTTC
- | once | TRBJ2-3 | TRBV27 | CASSGAGVTGTDTQYF | TGTGCCAGCAGTGGCGCAGGGGTTACGGGGACAGATACGCAGTATTTT
- | - | TRBJ2-7 | TRBV29-1 | CSVGDTSYEQYF | TGCAGCGTTGGGGACACCTCCTACGAGCAGTACTTC
- | - | TRBJ2-6 | TRBV18 | CASSGQGRPGANVLTF | TGTGCCAGCTCAGGGCAGGGTCGACCCGGGGCCAACGTCCTGACTTTC
TRBD1 | - | TRBJ2-7 | TRBV14 | CASSQSVGTAYEQYF | TGTGCCAGCAGCCAGTCGGTGGGGACAGCTTACGAGCAGTACTTC
TRBD1 | - | TRBJ2-5 | TRBV6-2/TRBV6-3 | CASSSPDRGKQETQYF | TGTGCCAGCAGTTCCCCGGACAGGGGTAAACAAGAGACCCAGTACTTC
- | - | TRBJ2-7 | TRBV7-2 | CASSLMSYEQYF | TGTGCCAGCAGCCTAATGTCCTACGAGCAGTACTTC
- | - | TRBJ1-3 | TRBV1 | CKDPPGQGLPFSGNTIYF | TGCAAAGACCCCCCGGGACAGGGGCTACCTTTCTCTGGAAACACCATATATTTT
- | few | TRBJ2-5 | TRBV27 | CASSIRSGGAQYF | TGTGCCAGCAGTATACGGTCTGGGGGAGCCCAGTACTTC
TRBD1 | - | TRBJ2-5 | TRBV27 | CASSPWTGLGTQYF | TGTGCCAGCAGTCCCTGGACAGGTCTTGGAACCCAGTACTTC
- | - | TRBJ2-4 | TRBV25-1 | CASSELDAKNIQYF | TGTGCCAGCAGTGAACTGGATGCCAAAAACATTCAGTACTTC
- | once | TRBJ2-5 | TRBV9 | CASSVDPIPQETQYF | TGTGCCAGCAGCGTAGATCCAATTCCTCAAGAGACCCAGTACTTC
TRBD1 | - | TRBJ2-1 | TRBV15 | CATSRPGRTGDEQFF | TGTGCCACCAGCAGGCCGGGGAGGACAGGGGATGAGCAGTTCTTC
- | - | TRBJ2-2 | TRBV4-3 | CASSQEAVNTGELFF | TGCGCCAGCAGCCAAGAAGCGGTGAACACCGGGGAGCTGTTTTTT
- | - | TRBJ2-7 | TRBV18 | CASSPTGRPGEQYF | TGTGCCAGCTCACCCACGGGACGGCCTGGGGAGCAGTACTTC
- | - | TRBJ2-7 | TRBV10-1 | CASSSTGSSYEQYF | TGCGCCAGCAGTTCGACGGGAAGCTCCTACGAGCAGTACTTC
- | - | TRBJ2-3 | TRBV18 | CASSPPSTTDTQYF | TGTGCCAGCTCACCCCCCTCCACCACAGATACGCAGTATTTT
- | - | TRBJ2-1 | TRBV11-3 | CASSPGTSAYNEQFF | TGTGCCAGCAGTCCCGGGACCAGCGCCTACAATGAGCAGTTCTTC